These 24 T cell receptor beta chains were sequenced from one sample in a study of T-cell reconstitution after alpha-beta-depleted transplantation in children. A library of TCRbeta sequences, prepared with unique molecular identifiers, was generated. MiXCR, applied by TCRdb to the PCR reads, yields one record per CDR3 protein. This sample has roughly 500,000 distinct CDR3 sequences, with about 33% found just once. Material: PBMCs from the stem cell graft donor, obtained from the stem cell graft. The receptors were sampled from a human donor who donated a stem cell graft to a child with aplastic anemia.

This clonotype was detected a few times. V and J are TRBV12-3 or TRBV12-4 and TRBJ2-7, with TRBD2 matching over 11 bases. CDR3 length: 15 residues. The J segment lost 0 bases and the V segment lost 6 bases, leaving 4 bases of the junction unmatched. CDR3 protein: CASREGLAVSYEQYF. The CDR3 DNA sequence: TGTGCCAGCAGGGAGGGACTAGCGGTCTCCTACGAGCAGTACTTC.

The chain is built from TRBV28 and TRBJ2-4, with TRBD1 matching 7 bases. Trimming took 5 bases from V and 5 from J; bases not matched to a gene: 12. The CDR3 consists of 16 residues. CDR1 and CDR2 from the germline V gene are MDHEN and SYDVKM. The CDR3 here is CASSRRDSVLQNIQYF. In nucleotides, the CDR3 is TGTGCCAGCAGTCGCCGGGACAGCGTGCTCCAAAACATTCAGTACTTC.

In its sample, this clonotype was seen a few times. The V call is TRBV6-1, the J call TRBJ2-3, with a possible D match to TRBD1 (5 bases). The CDR3 loop spans 13 amino acids. Between the trimmed V and J ends, which lost 4 bases and 6 bases, there was a span of 11 bases. Germline V gene sequence: CDR1 MNHNS, CDR2 SASEGT. CDR3 protein: CASSAQGMDTQYF. CDR3 sequence (DNA): TGTGCCAGCAGTGCCCAGGGTATGGATACGCAGTATTTT.

V and J are TRBV5-4 and TRBJ2-3; the match to TRBD2 covers 11 bases. Germline V lookup: CDR1 SGHNT, CDR2 YYREEE (reference sequence). The J segment lost 1 base and the V segment lost 0 bases, leaving 4 bases of the junction unmatched. The CDR3 totals 17 residues. The CDR3 coding sequence is TGTGCCAGCAGCTTGGATGGGACTAGCGGAGGCACAGATACGCAGTATTTT. Amino acids: CASSLDGTSGGTDTQYF.

The chain uses TRBV10-1 and TRBJ2-3; TRBD1 agrees at 11 bases. Germline V gene data show CDR1 as WNHNN and CDR2 as SYGVQD (reference sequence). This CDR3 has 17 amino acids. With V trimmed by 2 bases and J by 4 bases, 8 bases remained unmatched. The CDR3 DNA sequence: TGCGCCAGCAGTGAGGCCCGGGACAGGGGGTTCGCAGATACGCAGTATTTT. Translated, it gives CASSEARDRGFADTQYF.

This clonotype was detected only a few times. Written as DNA, the CDR3 is TGCAGTGCTAGCCTGGGGGGGGTACGGCCCCAGCATTTT. It codes for CSASLGGVRPQHF. This sequence joins TRBV20-1 and TRBJ1-5; weak D call: TRBD1 (5 bases). The V gene lost 3 bases and the J gene lost 9 bases, with 15 bases spanning the gap. Germline-derived CDR1 and CDR2 are DFQATT and SNEGSKA (reference sequence). The CDR3 spans 13 residues.

The J gene is TRBJ1-1, the V gene TRBV28, with D unclear. Germline loops: CDR1 MDHEN, CDR2 SYDVKM. V was trimmed by 2 bases and J by 4 bases, leaving 14 bases between them. The CDR3 extends over 15 amino acids. Here the CDR3 DNA reads TGTGCCAGCAGTTTACAACACTACCGTGGCACTGAAGCTTTCTTT. It is translated as CASSLQHYRGTEAFF.

The chain recombines TRBV19 with TRBJ2-5; tentative D call: TRBD2 (6 bases). CDR1 LNHDA and CDR2 SQIVND come from the germline V gene (reference sequence). The length of the CDR3 is 16 residues. V was shortened by 5 bases and J by 2 bases, with 18 bases between the two germline ends. The CDR3 loop is CASSPRHRGGQETQYF. The CDR3 coding sequence is TGTGCCAGTAGTCCCAGACACCGAGGAGGGCAAGAGACCCAGTACTTC. Using reference TRBV19 and TRBJ2-5 for the parts outside the CDR3, the full variable domain is DGGITQSPKYLFRKEGQNVTLSCEQNLNHDAMYWYRQDPGQGLRLIYYSQIVNDFQKGDIAEGYSVSREKKESFPLTVTSAQKNPTAFYLCASSPRHRGGQETQYFGPGTRLLVL.

The gene calls are TRBV7-6 and TRBJ2-5; a possible D gene is TRBD2 (6 bases). CDR1 SGHVS and CDR2 FNYEAQ come from the germline V gene. The CDR3 has 18 amino acids. Trimming removed 6 bases from V and 2 bases from J, with 25 bases in between. CDR3 sequence: CASSKGRRDRRVQETQYF. CDR3 nucleotide sequence: TGTGCCAGCAGTAAAGGGCGTAGGGACCGGAGGGTGCAAGAGACCCAGTACTTC.

The gene calls are TRBV12-3 or TRBV12-4 and TRBJ1-2; 7 bases map to TRBD1. The V and J ends lost 5 bases and 3 bases, in that order; junction bases with no gene match: 12. The CDR3 runs 16 residues. The DNA for the CDR3 is TGTGCCAGCAGTCCCCTTATAGGACAGGAACACTATGGCTACACCTTC. It codes for CASSPLIGQEHYGYTF.

The chain recombines TRBV12-3 or TRBV12-4 with TRBJ2-7, with 7 bases aligning to TRBD1. Unmatched junction bases numbered 4, after V lost 6 bases and J lost 2 bases. There are 13 residues in the CDR3. This CDR3 reads CASRGDSPYEQYF. CDR3 sequence (DNA): TGTGCCAGCAGAGGGGACAGCCCCTACGAGCAGTACTTC.

This chain links TRBV18 with TRBJ2-3; D remains unclear. The CDR3 consists of 15 residues. CDR1 KGHSH and CDR2 LQKENI come from the germline V gene. The ends were cut back, 1 base at V and 0 bases at J, with 8 bases in the middle. The CDR3 coding sequence is TGTGCCAGCTCACCACTGGGCGGCAGCACAGATACGCAGTATTTT. This encodes CASSPLGGSTDTQYF.

Only a few counts were recorded for this clonotype. The chain joins TRBV5-6 to TRBJ1-5; 7 nucleotides line up with TRBD1. Looked up from germline, CDR1 is SGHDT and CDR2 is YYEEEE. There are 16 residues in the CDR3. J was trimmed by 2 bases and V by 4 bases; bases with no gene match: 9. The CDR3 region is CASSLKGASGNQPQHF. The CDR3 DNA is TGTGCCAGCAGCCTGAAGGGGGCAAGTGGCAATCAGCCCCAGCATTTT.

J is TRBJ1-1 and V is TRBV9; weak D call: TRBD1 (5 bases). The CDR3 is 14 amino acids. Germline values: CDR1 SGDLS, CDR2 YYNGEE. The V end was cut by 3 bases, the J end by 1 base, with 10 bases between. The CDR3: CASSAGVPNTEAFF. CDR3 DNA: TGTGCCAGCAGCGCGGGGGTCCCGAACACTGAAGCTTTCTTT. The variable domain in full, with the rest retrieved from reference TRBV9 and TRBJ1-1, is DSGVTQTPKHLITATGQRVTLRCSPRSGDLSVYWYQQSLDQGLQFLIQYYNGEERAKGNILERFSAQQFPDLHSELNLSSLELGDSALYFCASSAGVPNTEAFFGQGTRLTVV.

This clonotype was counted between two and nine times. This rearrangement joins TRBV28 to TRBJ2-1, with 11 nucleotides matching TRBD2. From germline, CDR1 is MDHEN and CDR2 SYDVKM. V shed 2 bases and J 7 bases; nucleotides not matched to a gene: 10. This CDR3 comprises 17 residues. Here the CDR3 reads CASSLHGLAGGGNEQFF. The CDR3 DNA reads TGTGCCAGCAGTTTACATGGGCTAGCGGGAGGAGGGAATGAGCAGTTCTTC.

The chain joins TRBV4-3 to TRBJ1-2, with 10 bases aligning to TRBD1. The CDR3 is 15 residues long. Unmatched junction bases numbered 5, after V lost 3 bases and J lost 4 bases. The germline V gene encodes CDR1 LGHNA and CDR2 YSLEER. CDR3 DNA: TGCGCCAGCAGCCAGACGGGACAGGGGAGCTATGGCTACACCTTC. It codes for CASSQTGQGSYGYTF.

This chain connects TRBV7-6 to TRBJ2-7, with 14 bases fitting TRBD2. The V gene end was trimmed by 4 bases and the J gene end by 3 bases; junction bases not matched to a gene: 5. This CDR3 spans 16 amino acids. Germline loops: CDR1 SGHVS, CDR2 FNYEAQ. In DNA, the CDR3 is TGTGCCAGCAGCTCCGTGACTAGCGGGAGGGTCTACGAGCAGTACTTC. This codes for CASSSVTSGRVYEQYF.

This clonotype has only a few counts. The chain combines TRBV4-3 with TRBJ2-5; TRBD2 matches at 9 bases. V was pared by 4 bases and J by 1 base, with 1 base of the junction left unmatched. CDR1 is LGHNA and CDR2 is YSLEER in the germline V gene. The CDR3 covers 14 residues. The CDR3 DNA follows: TGCGCCAGCAGCCGCGGGAGGGGCCAAGAGACCCAGTACTTC. This sequence encodes CASSRGRGQETQYF.

This clonotype has a count of ten or more. Here the CDR3 reads CASSGTAGLVKETQYF. The CDR3 nucleotides are TGTGCCAGTAGTGGGACCGCTGGACTGGTAAAAGAGACCCAGTACTTC. The rearrangement links TRBV19 to TRBJ2-5; D possibly uses TRBD1 or TRBD2 (5 bases each). The CDR3 loop spans 16 amino acids. Germline V gene lookup returns CDR1 LNHDA and CDR2 SQIVND (reference sequence). V dropped 5 bases and J dropped 3 bases, with 19 bases sitting between them.

The chain is built from TRBV12-3 or TRBV12-4 and TRBJ2-7; D unclear. CDR3 length equals 15 residues. Trimming left V 3 bases short and J 0 bases short, with 12 bases between. The CDR3 loop is CASSFMSYSSYEQYV. The CDR3 DNA follows: TGTGCCAGCAGTTTTATGAGCTACAGCTCCTACGAGCAGTACGTC.

This clonotype was detected a few times. The chain carries TRBV12-3 or TRBV12-4 and TRBJ2-3; a possible D gene is TRBD2 (5 bases). The length of the CDR3 is 14 residues. With 6 bases removed from V and 0 bases from J, the gap between germline ends came to 10 bases. In DNA, the CDR3 is TGTGCCAGCAGCCAGCGGCCTAGCACAGATACGCAGTATTTT. Its translation is CASSQRPSTDTQYF.

This clonotype was counted between two and nine times. The chain employs TRBV7-2 and TRBJ1-3, with D maybe TRBD1 (5 bases). Looked up from germline, CDR1 is SGHTA and CDR2 is FQGNSA. CDR3 length equals 16 residues. The germline V and J ends were trimmed by 8 bases and 2 bases, with 19 bases remaining between them. This CDR3 is CASQNARGPPGNTIYF. The DNA of the CDR3 is TGTGCCAGCCAAAATGCGCGGGGACCCCCTGGAAACACCATATATTTT. The variable domain in full, completed from reference TRBV7-2 and TRBJ1-3, reads GAGVSQSPSNKVTEKGKDVELRCDPISGHTALYWYRQSLGQGLEFLIYFQGNSAPDKSGLPSDRFSAERTGGSVSTLTIQRTQQEDSAVYLCASQNARGPPGNTIYFGEGSWLTVV.

The chain employs TRBV29-1 and TRBJ2-5, with D possibly being TRBD1 (6 bases). CDR1 and CDR2 from the germline V gene are SQVTM and ANQGSEA. Trimming left V 0 bases short and J 1 base short, with 12 bases between. CDR3 length: 15 amino acids. The CDR3 region has the DNA TGCAGCGTTGAAGATCGAGGGACAATCCAAGAGACCCAGTACTTC. It translates to CSVEDRGTIQETQYF.

This clonotype has only a few counts. This rearrangement joins TRBV29-1 to TRBJ2-5, with 10 positions matching TRBD2. This CDR3 spans 13 amino acids. Germline lookup yields CDR1 SQVTM and CDR2 ANQGSEA. Unmatched junction bases numbered 6, after V lost 6 bases and J lost 5 bases. CDR3 amino acids: CSVLSSGGETQYF. Written as DNA, the CDR3 is TGCAGCGTCCTCTCTAGCGGGGGCGAGACCCAGTACTTC.